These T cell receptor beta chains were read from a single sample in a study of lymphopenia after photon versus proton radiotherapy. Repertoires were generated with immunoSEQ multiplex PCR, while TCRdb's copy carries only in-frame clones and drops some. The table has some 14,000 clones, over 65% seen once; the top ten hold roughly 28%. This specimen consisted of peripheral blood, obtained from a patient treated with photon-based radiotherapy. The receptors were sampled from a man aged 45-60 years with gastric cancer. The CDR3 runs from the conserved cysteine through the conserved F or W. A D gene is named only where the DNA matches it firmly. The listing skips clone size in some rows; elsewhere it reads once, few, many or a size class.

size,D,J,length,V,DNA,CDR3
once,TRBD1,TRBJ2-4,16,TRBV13,TGTGCCAGCAGCTTGGGACAGGGCGTTACCAAAAACATTCAGTACTTC,CASSLGQGVTKNIQYF
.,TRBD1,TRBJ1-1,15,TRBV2,TGTGCCAGCAGTGAAGCGACAGGGTGGAACACTGAAGCTTTCTTT,CASSEATGWNTEAFF
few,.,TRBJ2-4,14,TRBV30,TGTGCCTGGAGCCCTCTACCCTTTCTGGACATTCAGTACTTC,CAWSPLPFLDIQYF
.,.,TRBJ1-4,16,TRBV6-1,TGTGCCAGCAGTGAACGAAGGGCAGGGTGGGGGGAAAAACTGTTTTTT,CASSERRAGWGEKLFF
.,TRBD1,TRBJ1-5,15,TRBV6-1,TGTGCCAGCAGTTCCGGGACAGTTTTCAATCAGCCCCAGCATTTT,CASSSGTVFNQPQHF
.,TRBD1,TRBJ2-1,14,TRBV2,TGTGCCAGCAGTCGGGACAGGGCCTACAATGAGCAGTTCTTC,CASSRDRAYNEQFF
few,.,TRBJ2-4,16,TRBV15,TGTGCCACCAGCAGAGTCTTCCAGGCTGCCAAAAACATTCAGTACTTC,CATSRVFQAAKNIQYF
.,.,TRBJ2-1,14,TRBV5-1,TGCGCCAGCAGCTTGGACGGCTCCTACAATGAGCAGTTCTTC,CASSLDGSYNEQFF
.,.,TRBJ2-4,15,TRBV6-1,TGTGCCAGCAGTGAAAGGTTCCCAAGACCAAACATTCAGTACTTC,CASSERFPRPNIQYF
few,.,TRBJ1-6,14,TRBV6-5,TGTGCCAGCGCGCCGGGGGTCGGTATTTCACCCCTCCACTTT,CASAPGVGISPLHF
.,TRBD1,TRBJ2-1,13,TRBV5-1,TGCGCCAGCAGTTGGACAGGGGACAATGAGCAGTTCTTC,CASSWTGDNEQFF
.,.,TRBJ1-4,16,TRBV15,TGTGCCACCAGCAGAGGACAAACCTCAACTAATGAAAAACTGTTTTTT,CATSRGQTSTNEKLFF
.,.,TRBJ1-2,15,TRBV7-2,TGTGCCAGCAGCTTAGCGGGGGGTTCTAACTATGGCTACACCTTC,CASSLAGGSNYGYTF
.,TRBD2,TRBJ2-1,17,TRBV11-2,TGTGCCAGCAGCTTCAATCTGGGACTAGCGGGAACGAATGAGCAGTTCTTC,CASSFNLGLAGTNEQFF
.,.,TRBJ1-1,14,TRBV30,TGTGCCTGGAGTGTACCCGGATTGAACACTGAAGCTTTCTTT,CAWSVPGLNTEAFF
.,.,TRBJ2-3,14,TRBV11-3,TGTGCCAGCAGCCCTAGTGGTCGAGGCGATACGCAGTATTTT,CASSPSGRGDTQYF
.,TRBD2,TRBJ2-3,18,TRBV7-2,TGTGCCAGCAGCTTAGGGACTAGCGCATTTCCTAGCACAGATACGCAGTATTTT,CASSLGTSAFPSTDTQYF
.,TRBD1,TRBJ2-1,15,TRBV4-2,TGTGCCAGCAGCCAAGCAGACAGGGGTAACAATGAGCAGTTCTTC,CASSQADRGNNEQFF
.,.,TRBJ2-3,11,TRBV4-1,TGCGCCAGCAGCCAGAAGGATACGCAGTATTTT,CASSQKDTQYF
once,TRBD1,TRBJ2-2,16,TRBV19,TGTGCCAGTAGTTCCCCGGACAGGCCGAACACCGGGGAGCTGTTTTTT,CASSSPDRPNTGELFF
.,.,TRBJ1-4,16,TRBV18,TGTGCCAGCTCACCACTCGGATTTGACCTAAATGAAAAACTGTTTTTT,CASSPLGFDLNEKLFF
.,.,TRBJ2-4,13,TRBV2,TGTGCCAGTAGATCGGGACACGGAGACATTCAGTACTTC,CASRSGHGDIQYF
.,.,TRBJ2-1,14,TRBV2,TGTGCCAGCACGGGTGGGGCAATCAACAATGAGCAGTTCTTC,CASTGGAINNEQFF
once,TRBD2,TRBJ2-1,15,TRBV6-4,TGTGCCAGCAGTGACTCGGGGGGGAGGAACAATGAGCAGTTCTTC,CASSDSGGRNNEQFF
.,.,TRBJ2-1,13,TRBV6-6,TGTGCCAGCAGTTTCGGGGCCTACAATGAGCAGTTCTTC,CASSFGAYNEQFF
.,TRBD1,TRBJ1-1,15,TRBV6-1,TGTGCCAGCAGCCGGGCCGGGGACAGCGGCACTGAAGCTTTCTTT,CASSRAGDSGTEAFF
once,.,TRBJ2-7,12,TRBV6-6,TGTGCCAGCAGTTATCGTATAGGCGAGCAGTACTTC,CASSYRIGEQYF
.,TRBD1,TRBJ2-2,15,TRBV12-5,TGTGCTAGTGGTGCGGACAGGTATCGGACCGGGGAGCTGTTTTTT,CASGADRYRTGELFF
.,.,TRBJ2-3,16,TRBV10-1,TGCGCCAGCAGTCCCGGGCGGAGGGCTAGGACAGATACGCAGTATTTT,CASSPGRRARTDTQYF
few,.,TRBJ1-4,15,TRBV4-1,TGCGCCAGCAGCCAGATACAGGGTGCTAATGAAAAACTGTTTTTT,CASSQIQGANEKLFF
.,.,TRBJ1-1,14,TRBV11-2,TGTGCCAGCAGCCCCCACAGGGTTGACACTGAAGCTTTCTTT,CASSPHRVDTEAFF
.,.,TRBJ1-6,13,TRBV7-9,TGTGCCAGCAGCTTAGCCAGGGAGACACCCCTCCACTTT,CASSLARETPLHF
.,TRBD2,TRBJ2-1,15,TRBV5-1,TGCGCCAGCAGCTTCGGGCTAGCGGGGGGAAATGAGCAGTTCTTC,CASSFGLAGGNEQFF
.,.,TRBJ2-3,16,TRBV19,TGTGCCAGTAGTATAGACAGGGCGGTCCTCATAGCTACGCAGTATTTT,CASSIDRAVLIATQYF
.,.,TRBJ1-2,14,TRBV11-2,TGTGCCAGCAGCTTGGACGGAGCTAACTATGGCTACACCTTC,CASSLDGANYGYTF
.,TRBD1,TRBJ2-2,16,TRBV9,TGTGCCAGCAGCATTCGACAGGGGCCCAACACCGGGGAGCTGTTTTTT,CASSIRQGPNTGELFF
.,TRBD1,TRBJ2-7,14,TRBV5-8,TGTGCCAGCAGCCTAGACAGGGGTGGGGACGAGCAGTACTTC,CASSLDRGGDEQYF
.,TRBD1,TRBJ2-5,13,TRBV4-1,TGCGCCAGCAGCCTGACAGGGTTAGAGACCCAGTACTTC,CASSLTGLETQYF
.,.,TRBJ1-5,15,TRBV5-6,TGTGCCAGCAGCTTGTGGGGTCGGAGCAATCAGCCCCAGCATTTT,CASSLWGRSNQPQHF
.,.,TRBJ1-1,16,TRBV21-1,TGTGCCAGCAGCAATGGACAGTCTAGTTTGAACACTGAAGCTTTCTTT,CASSNGQSSLNTEAFF
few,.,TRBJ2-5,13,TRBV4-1,TGCGCCAGCAGCCAAGTAGGTTCGGAGACCCAGTACTTC,CASSQVGSETQYF
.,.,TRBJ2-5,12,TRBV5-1,TGCGCCAGCAGCCCGAACCAGGAGACCCAGTACTTC,CASSPNQETQYF
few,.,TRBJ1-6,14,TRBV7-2,TGTGCCAGCAGCTTAGGGGTTCTAGATTCACCCCTCCACTTT,CASSLGVLDSPLHF
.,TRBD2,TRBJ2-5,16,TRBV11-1,TGTGCCAGCAGCAAAAGGACTAGCAGGGGTGAAGAGACCCAGTACTTC,CASSKRTSRGEETQYF
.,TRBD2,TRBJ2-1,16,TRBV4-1,TGCGCCAGCAGCCAAGATACTAGCGGGTCTTCGGGTGAGCAGTTCTTC,CASSQDTSGSSGEQFF
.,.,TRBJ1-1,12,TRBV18,TGTGCCAGCTCACCACGTGCAGTAGAAGCTTTCTTT,CASSPRAVEAFF
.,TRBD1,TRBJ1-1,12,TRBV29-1,TGCAGCGTTTCACAGGGGAGGGGTGAAGCTTTCTTT,CSVSQGRGEAFF
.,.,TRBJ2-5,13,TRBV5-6,TGTGCCAGCAGCCAGCACTCGCAAGAGACCCAGTACTTC,CASSQHSQETQYF
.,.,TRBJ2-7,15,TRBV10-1,TGCGCCAGCAGTGACACCGGGTCAACCTCCTACGAGCAGTACTTC,CASSDTGSTSYEQYF
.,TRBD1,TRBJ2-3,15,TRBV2,TGTGCCAGCACCTGGACAGGGGGATTATTAGATACGCAGTATTTT,CASTWTGGLLDTQYF
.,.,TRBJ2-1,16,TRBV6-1,TGTGCCAGCAGTGAACTTACGGGGGCCGCCTACAATGAGCAGTTCTTC,CASSELTGAAYNEQFF
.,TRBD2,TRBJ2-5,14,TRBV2,TGTGCCAGCCCTAGCGGGGGGGCGAGAGGGACCCAGTACTTC,CASPSGGARGTQYF
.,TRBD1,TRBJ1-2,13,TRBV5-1,TGCGCCAGCCGAACCGGGACAGGGGATGGCTACACCTTC,CASRTGTGDGYTF
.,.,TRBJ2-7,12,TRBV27,TGTGCCAGCAGACCCTCTGGGGGACAGCAGTACTTC,CASRPSGGQQYF